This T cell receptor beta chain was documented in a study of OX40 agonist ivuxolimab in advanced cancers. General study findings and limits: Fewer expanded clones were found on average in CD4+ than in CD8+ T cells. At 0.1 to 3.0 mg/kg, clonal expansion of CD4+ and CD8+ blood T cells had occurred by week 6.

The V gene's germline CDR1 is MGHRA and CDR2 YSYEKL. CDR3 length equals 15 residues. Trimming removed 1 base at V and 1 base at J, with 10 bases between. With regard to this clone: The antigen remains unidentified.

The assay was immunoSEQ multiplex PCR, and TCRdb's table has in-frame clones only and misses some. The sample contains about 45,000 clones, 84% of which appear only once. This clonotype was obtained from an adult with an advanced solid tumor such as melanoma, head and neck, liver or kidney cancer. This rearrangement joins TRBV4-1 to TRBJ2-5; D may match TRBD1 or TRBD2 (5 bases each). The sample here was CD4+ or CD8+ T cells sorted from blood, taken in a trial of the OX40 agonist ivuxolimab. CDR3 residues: CASSQGLTGQETQYF. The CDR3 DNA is TGCGCCAGCAGCCAAGGACTAACAGGCCAAGAGACCCAGTACTTC.